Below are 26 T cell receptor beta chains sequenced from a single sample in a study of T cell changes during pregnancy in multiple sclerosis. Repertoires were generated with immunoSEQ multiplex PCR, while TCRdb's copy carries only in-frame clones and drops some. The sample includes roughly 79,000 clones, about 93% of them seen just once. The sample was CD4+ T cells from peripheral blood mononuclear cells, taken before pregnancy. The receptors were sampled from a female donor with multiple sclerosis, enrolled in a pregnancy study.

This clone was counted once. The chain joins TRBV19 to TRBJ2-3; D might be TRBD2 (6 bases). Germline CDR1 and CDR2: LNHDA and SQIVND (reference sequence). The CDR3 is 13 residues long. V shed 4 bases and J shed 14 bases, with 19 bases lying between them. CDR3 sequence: CASSKKWGLPGYF. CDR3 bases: TGTGCCAGTAGTAAGAAGTGGGGACTCCCGGGGTATTTT.

In nucleotides, the CDR3 is TGTGCCAGCAGCCCAGAGGGCATCACTCAGCCCCAGCATTTT. It is translated as CASSPEGITQPQHF. The genes are TRBV7-8 and TRBJ1-5; D is undetermined. This CDR3 comprises 14 residues. Germline CDR1 reads SGHVS; CDR2 reads FQNEAQ. With 5 bases removed from V and 6 bases from J, the gap between germline ends came to 14 bases.

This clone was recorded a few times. CDR3 in DNA: TGTGCCAGCAGCTTGGACACTGTGAACACTGAAGCTTTCTTT. This encodes CASSLDTVNTEAFF. The chain combines TRBV11-3 with TRBJ1-1; a weak D match, TRBD1 (5 bases). The V gene's germline CDR1 is SGHNT and CDR2 YENEEA. The CDR3 is made up of 14 amino acids. The V and J ends lost 3 bases and 0 bases respectively, with 8 bases between them.

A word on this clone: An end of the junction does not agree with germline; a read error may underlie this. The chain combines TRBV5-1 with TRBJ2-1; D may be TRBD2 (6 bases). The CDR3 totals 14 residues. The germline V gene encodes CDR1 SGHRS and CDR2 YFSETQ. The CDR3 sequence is CASSLGDSSNEQFF. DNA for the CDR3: TGCGCCAGCAGCTTAGGGGACTCCTCCAATGAGCAGTTCTTC.

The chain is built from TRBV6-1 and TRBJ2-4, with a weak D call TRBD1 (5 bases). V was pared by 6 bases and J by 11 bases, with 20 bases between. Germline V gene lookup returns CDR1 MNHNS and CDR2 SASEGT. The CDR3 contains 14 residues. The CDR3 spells CASSNERGNGLQYF. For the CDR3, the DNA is TGTGCCAGCAGCAACGAAAGGGGAAATGGCCTTCAGTACTTC.

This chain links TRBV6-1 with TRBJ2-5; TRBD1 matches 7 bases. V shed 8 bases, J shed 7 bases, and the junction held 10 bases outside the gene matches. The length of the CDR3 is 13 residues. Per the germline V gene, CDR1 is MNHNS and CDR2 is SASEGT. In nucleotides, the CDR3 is TGTGCCAGCGGGACAGAGCCCGATGGGACCCAGTACTTC. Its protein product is CASGTEPDGTQYF.

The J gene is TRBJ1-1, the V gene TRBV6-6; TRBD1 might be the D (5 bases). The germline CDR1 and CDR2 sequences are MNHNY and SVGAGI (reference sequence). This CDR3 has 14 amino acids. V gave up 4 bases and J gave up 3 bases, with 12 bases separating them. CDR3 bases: TGTGCCAGCAGTTTAAAAGGGGCTGACACTGAAGCTTTCTTT. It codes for CASSLKGADTEAFF.

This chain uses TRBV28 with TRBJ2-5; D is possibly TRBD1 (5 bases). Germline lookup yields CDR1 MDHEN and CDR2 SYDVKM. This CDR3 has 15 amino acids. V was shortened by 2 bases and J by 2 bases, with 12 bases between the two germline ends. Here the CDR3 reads CASSLLLRQQETQYF. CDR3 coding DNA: TGTGCCAGCAGTTTACTCCTCCGACAGCAAGAGACCCAGTACTTC.

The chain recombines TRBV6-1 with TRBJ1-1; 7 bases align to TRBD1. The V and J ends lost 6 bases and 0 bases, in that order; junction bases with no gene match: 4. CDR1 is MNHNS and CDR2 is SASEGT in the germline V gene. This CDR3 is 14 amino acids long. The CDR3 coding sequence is TGTGCCAGCAGACACAGGGGTATGAACACTGAAGCTTTCTTT. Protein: CASRHRGMNTEAFF.

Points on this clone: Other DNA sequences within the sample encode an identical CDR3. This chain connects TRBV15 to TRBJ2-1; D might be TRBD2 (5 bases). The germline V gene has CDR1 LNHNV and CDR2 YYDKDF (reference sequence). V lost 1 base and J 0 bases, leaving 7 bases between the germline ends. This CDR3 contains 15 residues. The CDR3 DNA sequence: TGTGCCACCAGCAGAGGTGGGAGCTCCTACAATGAGCAGTTCTTC. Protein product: CATSRGGSSYNEQFF. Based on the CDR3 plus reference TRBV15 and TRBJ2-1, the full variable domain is DAMVIQNPRYQVTQFGKPVTLSCSQTLNHNVMYWYQQKSSQAPKLLFHYYDKDFNNEADTPDNFQSRRPNTSFCFLDIRSPGLGDTAMYLCATSRGGSSYNEQFFGPGTRLTVL.

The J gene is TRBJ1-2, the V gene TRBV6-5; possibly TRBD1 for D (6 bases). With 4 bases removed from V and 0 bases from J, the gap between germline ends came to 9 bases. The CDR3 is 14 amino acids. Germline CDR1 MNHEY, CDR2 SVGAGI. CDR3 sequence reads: CASSFQGPNYGYTF. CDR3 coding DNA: TGTGCCAGCAGTTTTCAGGGGCCTAACTATGGCTACACCTTC.

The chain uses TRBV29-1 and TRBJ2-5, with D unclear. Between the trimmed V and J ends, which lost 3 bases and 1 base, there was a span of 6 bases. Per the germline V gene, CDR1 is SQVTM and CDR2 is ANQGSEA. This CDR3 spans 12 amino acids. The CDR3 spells CSVEVSQETQYF. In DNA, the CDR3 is TGCAGCGTTGAGGTCAGCCAAGAGACCCAGTACTTC.

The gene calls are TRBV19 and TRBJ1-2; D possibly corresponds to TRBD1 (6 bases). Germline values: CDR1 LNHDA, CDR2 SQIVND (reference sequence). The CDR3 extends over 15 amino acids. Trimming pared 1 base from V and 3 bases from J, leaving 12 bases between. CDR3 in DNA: TGTGCCAGTAGTATAGGAGCTAAGGGGGACTATGGCTACACCTTC. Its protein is CASSIGAKGDYGYTF.

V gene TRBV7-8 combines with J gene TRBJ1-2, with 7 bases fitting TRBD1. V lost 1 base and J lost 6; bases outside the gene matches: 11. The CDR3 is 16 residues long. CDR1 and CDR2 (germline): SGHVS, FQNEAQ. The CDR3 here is CASSLGVGRGIDGYTF. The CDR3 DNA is TGTGCCAGCAGCTTAGGTGTCGGCAGGGGGATCGATGGCTACACCTTC.

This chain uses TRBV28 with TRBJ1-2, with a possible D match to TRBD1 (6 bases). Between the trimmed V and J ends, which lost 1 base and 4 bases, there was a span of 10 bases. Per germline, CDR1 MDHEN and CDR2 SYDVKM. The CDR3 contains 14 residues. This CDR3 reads CASSLSPRGYGYTF. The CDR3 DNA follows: TGTGCCAGCAGTTTATCCCCCAGGGGCTATGGCTACACCTTC.

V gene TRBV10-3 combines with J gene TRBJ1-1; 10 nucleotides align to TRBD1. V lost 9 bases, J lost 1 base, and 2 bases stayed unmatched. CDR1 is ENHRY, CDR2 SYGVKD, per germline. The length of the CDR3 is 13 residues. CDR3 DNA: TGTGCCATGTGGACAGGGGGGAACACTGAAGCTTTCTTT. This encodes CAMWTGGNTEAFF.

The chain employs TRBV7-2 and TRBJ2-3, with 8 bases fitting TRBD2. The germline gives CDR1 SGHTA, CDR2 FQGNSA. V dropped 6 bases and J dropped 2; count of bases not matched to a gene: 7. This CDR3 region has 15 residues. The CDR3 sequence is CASRSRGGPTDTQYF. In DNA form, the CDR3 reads TGTGCCAGCAGATCCCGCGGGGGGCCCACAGATACGCAGTATTTT.

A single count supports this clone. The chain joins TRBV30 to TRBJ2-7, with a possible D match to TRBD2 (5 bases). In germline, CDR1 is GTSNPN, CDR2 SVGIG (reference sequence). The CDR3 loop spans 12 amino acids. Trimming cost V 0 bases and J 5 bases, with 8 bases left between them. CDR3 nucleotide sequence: TGTGCCTGGAGTGTACTAGGGAACGAGCAGTACTTC. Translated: CAWSVLGNEQYF.

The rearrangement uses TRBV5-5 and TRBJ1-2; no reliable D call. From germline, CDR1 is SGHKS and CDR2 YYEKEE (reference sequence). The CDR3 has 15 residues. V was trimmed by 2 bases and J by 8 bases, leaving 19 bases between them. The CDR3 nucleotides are TGTGCCAGCAGCTTATACTTAGGGAGGACGGGAGGCTACACCTTC. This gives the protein CASSLYLGRTGGYTF.

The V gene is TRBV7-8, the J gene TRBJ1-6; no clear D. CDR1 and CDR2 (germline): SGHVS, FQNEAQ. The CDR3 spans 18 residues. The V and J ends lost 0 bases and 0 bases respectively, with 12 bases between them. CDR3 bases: TGTGCCAGCAGCTTAGCGCGTCCGGGAAGCTCCTATAATTCACCCCTCCACTTT. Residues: CASSLARPGSSYNSPLHF.

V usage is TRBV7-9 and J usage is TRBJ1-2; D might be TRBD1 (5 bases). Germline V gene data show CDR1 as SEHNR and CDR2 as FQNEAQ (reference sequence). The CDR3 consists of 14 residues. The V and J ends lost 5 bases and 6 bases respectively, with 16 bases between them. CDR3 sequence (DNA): TGTGCCAGCAGCCCCGTAGGGACTATGGATGGCTACACCTTC. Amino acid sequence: CASSPVGTMDGYTF.

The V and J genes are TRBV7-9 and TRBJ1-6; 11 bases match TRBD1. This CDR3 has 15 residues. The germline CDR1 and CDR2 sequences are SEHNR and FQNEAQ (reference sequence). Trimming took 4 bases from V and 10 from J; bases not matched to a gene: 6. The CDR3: CASSSWTGGESPLHF. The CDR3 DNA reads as TGTGCCAGCAGCTCCTGGACAGGGGGCGAATCACCCCTCCACTTT. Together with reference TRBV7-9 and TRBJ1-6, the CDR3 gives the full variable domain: DTGVSQNPRHKITKRGQNVTFRCDPISEHNRLYWYRQTLGQGPEFLTYFQNEAQLEKSRLLSDRFSAERPKGSFSTLEIQRTEQGDSAMYLCASSSWTGGESPLHFGNGTRLTVT.

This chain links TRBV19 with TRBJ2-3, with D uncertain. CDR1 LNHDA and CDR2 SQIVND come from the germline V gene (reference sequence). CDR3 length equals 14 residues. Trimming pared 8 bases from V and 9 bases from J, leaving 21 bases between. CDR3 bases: TGTGCCAGTCGACAAGACACGTCGTTTTCAACGCAGTATTTT. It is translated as CASRQDTSFSTQYF.

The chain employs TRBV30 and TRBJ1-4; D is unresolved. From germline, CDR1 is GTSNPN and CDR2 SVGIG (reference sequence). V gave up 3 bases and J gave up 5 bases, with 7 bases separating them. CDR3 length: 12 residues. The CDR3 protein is CAWSSRNEKLFF. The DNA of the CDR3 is TGTGCCTGGAGCTCGAGGAATGAAAAACTGTTTTTT.

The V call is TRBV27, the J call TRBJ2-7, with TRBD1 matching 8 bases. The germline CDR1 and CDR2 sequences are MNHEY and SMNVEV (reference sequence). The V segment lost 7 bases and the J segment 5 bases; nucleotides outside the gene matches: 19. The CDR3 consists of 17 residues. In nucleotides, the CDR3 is TGTGCCAGCACCCCCAGGGGGCCCCTTGGGGTGGGAGACGAGCAGTACTTC. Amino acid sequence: CASTPRGPLGVGDEQYF.

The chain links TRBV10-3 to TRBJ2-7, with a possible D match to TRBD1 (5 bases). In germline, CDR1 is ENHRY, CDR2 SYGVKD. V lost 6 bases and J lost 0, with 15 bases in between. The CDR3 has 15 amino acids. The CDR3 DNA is TGTGCCATCAGACGAACAGGCCCAAGCTCCTACGAGCAGTACTTC. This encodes CAIRRTGPSSYEQYF.